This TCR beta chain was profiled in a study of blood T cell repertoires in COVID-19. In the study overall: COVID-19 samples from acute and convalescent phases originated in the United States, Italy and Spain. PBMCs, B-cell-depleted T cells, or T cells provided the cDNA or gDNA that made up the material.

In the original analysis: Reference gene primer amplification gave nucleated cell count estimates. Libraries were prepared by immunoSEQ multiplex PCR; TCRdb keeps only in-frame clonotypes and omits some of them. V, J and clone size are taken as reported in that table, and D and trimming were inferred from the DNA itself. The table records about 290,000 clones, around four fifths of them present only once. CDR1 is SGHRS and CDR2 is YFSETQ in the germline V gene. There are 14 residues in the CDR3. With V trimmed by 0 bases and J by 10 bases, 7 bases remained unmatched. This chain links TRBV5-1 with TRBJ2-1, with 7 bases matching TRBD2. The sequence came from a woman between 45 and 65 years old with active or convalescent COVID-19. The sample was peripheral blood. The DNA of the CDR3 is TGCGCCAGCAGCTTGGAGGGGAGGGCAAGCGAGCAGTTCTTC. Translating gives CASSLEGRASEQFF.